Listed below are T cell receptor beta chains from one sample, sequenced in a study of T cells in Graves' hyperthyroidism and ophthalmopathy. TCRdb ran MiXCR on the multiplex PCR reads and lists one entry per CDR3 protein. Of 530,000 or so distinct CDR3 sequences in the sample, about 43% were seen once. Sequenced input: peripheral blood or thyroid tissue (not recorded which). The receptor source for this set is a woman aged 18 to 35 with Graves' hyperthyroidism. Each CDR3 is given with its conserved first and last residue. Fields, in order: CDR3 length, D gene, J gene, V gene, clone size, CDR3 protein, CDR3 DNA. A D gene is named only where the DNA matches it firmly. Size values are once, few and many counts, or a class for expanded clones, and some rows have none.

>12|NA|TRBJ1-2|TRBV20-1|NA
CSAETAGSPYTF
TGCAGTGCGGAGACAGCGGGGTCCCCCTACACCTTC
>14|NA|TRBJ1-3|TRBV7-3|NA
CASSLVRTGNTIYF
TGTGCCAGCAGCTTAGTTCGGACAGGAAACACCATATATTTT
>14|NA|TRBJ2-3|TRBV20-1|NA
CSALSGWITDTQYF
TGCAGTGCTCTCTCGGGATGGATAACAGATACGCAGTATTTT
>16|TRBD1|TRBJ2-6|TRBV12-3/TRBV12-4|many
CASSLGRGLGANVLTF
TGTGCCAGCAGTTTAGGCAGGGGGCTAGGGGCCAACGTCCTGACTTTC
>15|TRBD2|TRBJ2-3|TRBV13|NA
CASSSTSESTDTQYF
TGTGCCAGCAGCTCGACTAGCGAAAGCACAGATACGCAGTATTTT
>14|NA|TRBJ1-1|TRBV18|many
CASSPQAGDTEAFF
TGTGCCAGCTCACCACAGGCAGGGGACACTGAAGCTTTCTTT
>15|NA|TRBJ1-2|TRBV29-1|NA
CSSDPTDSLDYGYTF
TGCAGCAGTGACCCCACGGACAGTCTGGACTATGGCTACACCTTC
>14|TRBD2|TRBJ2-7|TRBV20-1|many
CSASGTSASYEQYF
TGCAGTGCCTCCGGGACTAGCGCCTCCTACGAGCAGTACTTC
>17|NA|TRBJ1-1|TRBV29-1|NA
CSVEELGAITGNTEAFF
TGCAGCGTTGAAGAGCTGGGGGCGATTACCGGGAACACTGAAGCCTTCTTT
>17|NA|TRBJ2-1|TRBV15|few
CATSRDIGTGSYNEQFF
TGTGCCACCAGCAGAGATATCGGAACAGGCTCCTACAATGAGCAGTTCTTC
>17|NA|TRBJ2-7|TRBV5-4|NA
CASSLGIASTGLYEQYF
TGTGCCAGCAGCTTGGGTATAGCGTCTACGGGGCTCTACGAGCAGTACTTC
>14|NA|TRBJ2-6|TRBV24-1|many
CATSEGSGANVLTF
TGTGCCACCAGTGAAGGCTCTGGGGCCAACGTCCTGACTTTC
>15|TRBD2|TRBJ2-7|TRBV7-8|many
CASSLPGLAGHEQYF
TGTGCCAGCAGCTTGCCGGGACTAGCGGGGCACGAGCAGTACTTC
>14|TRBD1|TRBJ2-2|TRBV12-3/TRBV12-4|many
CASSALQGAGELFF
TGTGCCAGCAGCGCACTACAGGGGGCCGGGGAGCTGTTTTTT
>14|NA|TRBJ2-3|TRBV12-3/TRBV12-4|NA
CASSAVALTDTQYF
TGTGCCAGCAGTGCCGTAGCTCTTACAGATACGCAGTATTTT
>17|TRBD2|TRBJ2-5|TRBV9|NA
CASSGDASGNDAETQYF
TGTGCCAGCAGCGGGGACGCTAGCGGGAACGACGCAGAGACCCAGTACTTC
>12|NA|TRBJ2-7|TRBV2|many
CASSGQPNEQYF
TGTGCCAGCAGTGGTCAGCCGAACGAGCAGTACTTC
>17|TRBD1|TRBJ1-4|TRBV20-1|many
CSARVAGGPATNEKLFF
TGCAGTGCTAGAGTGGCAGGGGGCCCTGCAACTAATGAAAAACTGTTTTTT
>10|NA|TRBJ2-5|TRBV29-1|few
CSVEEETQYF
TGCAGCGTTGAAGAGGAGACCCAGTACTTC
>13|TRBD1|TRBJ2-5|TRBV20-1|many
CSARWGRGETQYF
TGCAGTGCTAGGTGGGGCAGGGGGGAGACCCAGTACTTC
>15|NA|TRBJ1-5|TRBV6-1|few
CASSEYRAGGQPQHF
TGTGCCAGCAGTGAGTACAGGGCCGGGGGGCAGCCCCAGCATTTT
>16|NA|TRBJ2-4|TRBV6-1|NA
CASSQPLALAKNIQYF
TGTGCCAGCAGCCAGCCGCTAGCACTAGCCAAAAACATTCAGTACTTC
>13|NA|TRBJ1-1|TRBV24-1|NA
CATRTPANTEAFF
TGTGCCACCAGGACACCTGCCAACACTGAAGCTTTCTTT
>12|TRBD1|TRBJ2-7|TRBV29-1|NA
CSVGQGLYEQYF
TGCAGCGTGGGACAGGGGCTCTACGAGCAGTACTTC
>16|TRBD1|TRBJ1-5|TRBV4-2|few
CASSQWDRYSNQPQHF
TGTGCCAGCAGCCAATGGGACAGATATAGCAATCAGCCCCAGCATTTT
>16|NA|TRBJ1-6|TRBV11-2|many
CASSVMGSSYNSPLHF
TGTGCCAGCAGCGTTATGGGGAGCTCCTATAATTCACCCCTCCACTTT
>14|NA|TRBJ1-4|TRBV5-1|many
CASSTGRDSEKLFF
TGCGCCAGCAGCACCGGCCGGGATTCTGAAAAACTGTTTTTT
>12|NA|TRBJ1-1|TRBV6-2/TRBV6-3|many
CASREENTEAFF
TGTGCCAGCAGAGAGGAGAACACTGAAGCTTTCTTT
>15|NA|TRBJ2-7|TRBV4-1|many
CASSQVTDGFYEQYF
TGCGCCAGCAGCCAAGTTACGGACGGGTTCTACGAGCAGTACTTC
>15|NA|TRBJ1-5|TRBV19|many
CASSERFGSNQPQHF
TGTGCCAGTAGTGAGAGGTTCGGGAGCAATCAGCCCCAGCATTTT
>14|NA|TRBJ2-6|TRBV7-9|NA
CASRDREGANVLTF
TGTGCCAGCAGGGACCGCGAAGGGGCCAACGTCCTGACTTTC
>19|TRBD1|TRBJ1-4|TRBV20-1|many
CSAIPPSGTGRSTNEKLFF
TGCAGTGCTATACCCCCTTCCGGGACAGGGCGATCGACTAATGAAAAACTGTTTTTT
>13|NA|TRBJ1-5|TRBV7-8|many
CASSLLTPQPQHF
TGTGCCAGCAGCTTATTGACCCCTCAGCCCCAGCATTTT
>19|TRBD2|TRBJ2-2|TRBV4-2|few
CASSQGILAGGHLGGELFF
TGTGCCAGCAGCCAAGGAATACTAGCGGGAGGCCATTTAGGCGGGGAGCTGTTTTTT
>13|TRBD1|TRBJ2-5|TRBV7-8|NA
CARWTGGQETQYF
TGTGCTCGCTGGACAGGGGGCCAGGAGACCCAGTACTTC